The TCR beta chain described here comes from a study of T cell responses to AZD1222 COVID-19 vaccine. Study findings and constraints: Sampling that yielded the repertoires occurred only after the peak T cell response.

This CDR3 spans 17 amino acids. The germline V gene encodes CDR1 SGHRS and CDR2 YFSETQ. Assay used: immunoSEQ multiplex PCR; TCRdb lists only in-frame clones, some missing. In the table there are about 110,000 clones, roughly 87% of which are singletons. On this clone itself: The target antigen is unknown. Compared with germline, one end of the junction differs, possibly owing to a read error.

This chain connects TRBV5-1 to TRBJ2-2; 7 bases fit TRBD2. Here the sequenced sample was peripheral blood, taken 28 days after the second AZD1222 dose. The receptor's source is an adult who received the AZD1222 COVID-19 vaccine. CDR3 nucleotide sequence: TGCACCAGCAGCTTGGATCTGACGGGAGGCTATCCCGGGGAGCTGTTTTTT. Its protein is CTSSLDLTGGYPGELFF.